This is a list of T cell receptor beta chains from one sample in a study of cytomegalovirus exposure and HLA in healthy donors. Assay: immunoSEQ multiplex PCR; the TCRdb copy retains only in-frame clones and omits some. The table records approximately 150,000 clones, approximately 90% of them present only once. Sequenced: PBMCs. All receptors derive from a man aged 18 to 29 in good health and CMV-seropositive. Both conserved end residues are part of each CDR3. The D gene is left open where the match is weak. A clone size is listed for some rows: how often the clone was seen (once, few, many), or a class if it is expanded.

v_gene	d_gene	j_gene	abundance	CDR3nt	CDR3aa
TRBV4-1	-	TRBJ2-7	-	TGCGCCAGCAGCCAGACACCGGGACTCCCATCCTACGAGCAGTACTTC	CASSQTPGLPSYEQYF
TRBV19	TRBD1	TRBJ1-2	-	TGTGCCAGTAGTATTGAGGGGGCGTCGGGCTACACCTTC	CASSIEGASGYTF
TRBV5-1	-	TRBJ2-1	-	TGCGCCAGCAGCTTGGAATGGAGCCACAATGAGCAGTTCTTC	CASSLEWSHNEQFF
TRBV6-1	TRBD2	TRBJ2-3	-	TGTGCCAGCAGTGAAGGGGGGCTAGCGGGACAGCATAGCACAGATACGCAGTATTTT	CASSEGGLAGQHSTDTQYF
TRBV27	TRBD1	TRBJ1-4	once	TGTGCCAGCAGTCTAGGACAGGGAACTGAAAAACTGTTTTTT	CASSLGQGTEKLFF
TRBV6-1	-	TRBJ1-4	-	TGTGCCAGCAGAAAACTACAGGGAACTAATGAAAAACTGTTTTTT	CASRKLQGTNEKLFF
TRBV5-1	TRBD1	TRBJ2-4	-	TGCGCCAGCAGCTCAGGACAGGAAAACATTCAGTACTTC	CASSSGQENIQYF
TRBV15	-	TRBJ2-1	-	TGTGCCACCAGCAGAGATAAAACATTGGGGGTCGGGAGTGAGCAGTTCTTC	CATSRDKTLGVGSEQFF
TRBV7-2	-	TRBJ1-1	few	TGTGCCAGCAGCTTACTTGGGCGGGCTGAAGCTTTCTTT	CASSLLGRAEAFF
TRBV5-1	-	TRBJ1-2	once	TGCGCCAGCAGCTATATGACAGGAGCTAACTATGGCTACACCTTC	CASSYMTGANYGYTF
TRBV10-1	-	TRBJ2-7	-	TGCGCCAGCAGTGAGTCTCCAGGGTCCGAGCAGTACTTC	CASSESPGSEQYF
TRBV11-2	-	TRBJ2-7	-	TGTGCCAGCAGCTTAGAAGGACAGACCTTCCAAGAGCAGTACTTC	CASSLEGQTFQEQYF
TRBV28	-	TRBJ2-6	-	TGTGCCACTAAACTTACTGGGGCCAACGTCCTGACTTTC	CATKLTGANVLTF
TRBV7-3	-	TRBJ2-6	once	TGTGCCAGCGGGACACCTGGGGCCAACGTCCTGACTTTC	CASGTPGANVLTF
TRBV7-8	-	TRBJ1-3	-	TGTGCCAGCACCCAGGGTGCTGGAAACACCATATATTTT	CASTQGAGNTIYF
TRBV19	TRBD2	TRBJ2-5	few	TGTGCCAGTAGTGAACGCGGGGGACCCCAAGAGACCCAGTACTTC	CASSERGGPQETQYF
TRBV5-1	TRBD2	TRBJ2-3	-	TGCGCCAGCTCCCTGGGGTTGCGCGGGGGTAGCACAGATACGCAGTATTTT	CASSLGLRGGSTDTQYF
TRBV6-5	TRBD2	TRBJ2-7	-	TGTGCCAGCAGTAGAAAGCGGGAGTACCCCTACGAGCAGTACTTC	CASSRKREYPYEQYF
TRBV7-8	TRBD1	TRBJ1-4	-	TGTGCCAGCAGCAAGGACAGGGTCGCAACTAATGAAAAACTGTTTTTT	CASSKDRVATNEKLFF
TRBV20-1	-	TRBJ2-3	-	TGCAGTGCTCGACGATGGGACTTCTCGTATTTT	CSARRWDFSYF
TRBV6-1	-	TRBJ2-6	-	TGTGCCAGCAGTGAACAGGGGAGTGGGGCCAACGTCCTGACTTTC	CASSEQGSGANVLTF
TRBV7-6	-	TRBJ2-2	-	TGTGCCAGCAGCTTATACCCCAGGGGCGAAACCGGGGAGCTGTTTTTT	CASSLYPRGETGELFF
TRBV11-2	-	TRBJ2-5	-	TGTGCCAGCAGCTTTAGCAAAGAGACCCAGTACTTC	CASSFSKETQYF
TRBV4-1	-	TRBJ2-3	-	TGCGCCAGCAGCCAAGAGGAGGGAAAAACAGATACGCAGTATTTT	CASSQEEGKTDTQYF
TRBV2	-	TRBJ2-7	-	TGTGCCAGCAGTTACGGACAAGGCGAGCAGTACTTC	CASSYGQGEQYF
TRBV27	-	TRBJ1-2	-	TGTGCCAGCAGTCCTACAGGGTTCTATGGCTACACCTTC	CASSPTGFYGYTF
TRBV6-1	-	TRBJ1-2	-	TGTGCCAGCAGTGAACCAGGGTTGTATGGCTACACCTTC	CASSEPGLYGYTF
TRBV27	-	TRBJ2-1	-	TGTGCCAGCGGACTTCGACTGGGATGGAGTGATGAGCAGTTCTTC	CASGLRLGWSDEQFF
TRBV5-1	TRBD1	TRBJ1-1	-	TGCGCCAGCAGATCAACAGGGGCCCGGTCTTTCTTT	CASRSTGARSFF
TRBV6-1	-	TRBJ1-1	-	TGTGCCAGCAGTGAAGAGCTGGGAGGTGGGACTGAAGCTTTCTTT	CASSEELGGGTEAFF
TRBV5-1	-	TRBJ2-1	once	TGCGCCAGCGGCACCGGGACTTACAATGAGCAGTTCTTC	CASGTGTYNEQFF
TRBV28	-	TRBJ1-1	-	TGTGCCAGCAACACCATCACTGAAGCTTTCTTT	CASNTITEAFF
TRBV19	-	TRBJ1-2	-	TGTGCCAGTAGTAGTCCGGTCGGGGCGGGAGGCTACACCTTC	CASSSPVGAGGYTF
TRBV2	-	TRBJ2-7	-	TGTGCCAGCAAGGCCCAGGTCCCCTCCTACGAGCAGTACTTC	CASKAQVPSYEQYF
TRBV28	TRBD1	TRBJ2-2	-	TGTGCCAGCAGTAGGGAGGGACAGGGGGGATTGGTTTCGAACACCGGGGAGCTGTTTTTT	CASSREGQGGLVSNTGELFF
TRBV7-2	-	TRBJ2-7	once	TGTGCCAGCAGCACTAGAGTACAGGGCACCTACGAGCAGTACTTC	CASSTRVQGTYEQYF
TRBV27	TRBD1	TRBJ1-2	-	TGTGCCAGCAGTTCCGACAGGGGCTATGGCTACACCTTC	CASSSDRGYGYTF
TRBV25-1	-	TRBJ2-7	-	TGTGCCACTCGACAGGGACTTCTCTACGAGCAGTACTTC	CATRQGLLYEQYF
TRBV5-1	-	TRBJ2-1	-	TGCGCCAGCAGCTCAGCGGCTACGAGCTCCTACAATGAGCAGTTCTTC	CASSSAATSSYNEQFF
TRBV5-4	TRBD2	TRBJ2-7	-	TGTGCCAGCAGCTTAGCGGGGGGCACCTCCTACGAGCAGTACTTC	CASSLAGGTSYEQYF
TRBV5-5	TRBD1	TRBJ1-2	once	TGTGCCAGCAGCATCCTACCGGGACAGGGGGACTATGGCTACACCTTC	CASSILPGQGDYGYTF
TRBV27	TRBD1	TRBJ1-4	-	TGTGCCAGCAGTCCAGGACAGGGGGCAACTAATGAAAAACTGTTTTTT	CASSPGQGATNEKLFF
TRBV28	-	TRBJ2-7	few	TGTGCCAGCAGTTTGAGATACGAGCAGTACTTC	CASSLRYEQYF
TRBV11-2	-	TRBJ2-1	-	TGTGCCAGCAGCTCCCTTTGGGGGGATTACAATGAGCAGTTCTTC	CASSSLWGDYNEQFF
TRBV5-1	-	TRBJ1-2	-	TGCGCCAGCAGCTTGGAAGGGGTTGAAGGCTACACCTTC	CASSLEGVEGYTF
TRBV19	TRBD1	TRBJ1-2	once	TGTGCCAGTAGTGAGAGGGGGCGGAATGGCTACACCTTC	CASSERGRNGYTF
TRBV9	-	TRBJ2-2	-	TGTGCCAGCAGCGTAGATCCAGGGAGGACCGGGGAGCTGTTTTTT	CASSVDPGRTGELFF
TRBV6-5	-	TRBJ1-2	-	TGTGCCAGCACATCAGGGGCGTATGGCTACACCTTC	CASTSGAYGYTF
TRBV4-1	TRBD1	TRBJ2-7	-	TGCGCCAGCAGCCAAGCTTTCGGGACAGGGGGTCTTAAGCAGTACTTC	CASSQAFGTGGLKQYF
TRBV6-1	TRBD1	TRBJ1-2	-	TGTGCCAGCGGGTTGGACAGGGTAGGTGGCTACACCTTC	CASGLDRVGGYTF
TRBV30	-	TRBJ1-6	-	TGTGCCTGGAGCGATCCCGGACAGAATAATTCACCCCTCCACTTT	CAWSDPGQNNSPLHF
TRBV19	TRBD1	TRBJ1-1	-	TGTGCCAGTAAAGGACAGGGCCTAATTTCAGGCACTGAAGCTTTCTTT	CASKGQGLISGTEAFF
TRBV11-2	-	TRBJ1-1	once	TGTGCCAGCAGCCCACAGATCATGAACACTGAAGCTTTCTTT	CASSPQIMNTEAFF